A single sample gave rise to the 21 T cell receptor beta chains below, sequenced in a study of T cell repertoires in cytomegalovirus infection. Each CDR3 protein is one row after TCRdb ran MiXCR on the reads. The sample carries a few hundred thousand distinct CDR3 sequences, approximately 26% recorded once. The sequenced material came from PBMCs. The receptors derive from a human donor in good health (CMV status not recorded). Some clones in this sample may be carry-over from other donors' samples.

This chain connects TRBV7-2 to TRBJ1-2; 10 positions agree with TRBD1. The CDR3 is 17 residues long. Germline CDR1 is SGHTA and CDR2 is FQGNSA. V shed 0 bases, J shed 7 bases, and the junction held 11 bases outside the gene matches. The CDR3: CASSLASPGTGVGGYTF. The DNA of the CDR3 is TGTGCCAGCAGCTTAGCGAGTCCCGGGACAGGGGTCGGTGGCTACACCTTC.

This chain links TRBV4-3 with TRBJ1-5; D uncertain. The CDR3 consists of 15 residues. Germline assignment: CDR1 LGHNA and CDR2 YSLEER. The germline V and J ends were trimmed by 3 bases and 0 bases, with 9 bases remaining between them. DNA for the CDR3: TGCGCCAGCAGCCAGAGTGCGTATAGCAATCAGCCCCAGCATTTT. Protein: CASSQSAYSNQPQHF.

This clonotype was detected many times. The CDR3 DNA follows: TGTGCCAGCAGCTCCCCTGTCGGGGCTGAAGCTTTCTTT. Protein product: CASSSPVGAEAFF. This sequence joins TRBV7-2 and TRBJ1-1; no definite D call. Germline V gene sequence: CDR1 SGHTA, CDR2 FQGNSA. The CDR3 is 13 residues long. Trimming took 4 bases from V and 6 from J, leaving 12 bases between them.

The rearrangement uses TRBV11-3 and TRBJ2-2; D is unresolved. The CDR3 totals 12 residues. Per germline, CDR1 SGHNT and CDR2 YENEEA. Trimming removed 0 bases at V and 9 bases at J, with 5 bases between. The CDR3 nucleotides read TGTGCCAGCAGCTTAGATCGACGGGAGCTGTTTTTT. This translates into CASSLDRRELFF. Full variable domain (missing parts from reference TRBV11-3 and TRBJ2-2): EAGVVQSPRYKIIEKKQPVAFWCNPISGHNTLYWYLQNLGQGPELLIRYENEEAVDDSQLPKDRFSAERLKGVDSTLKIQPAELGDSAVYLCASSLDRRELFFGEGSRLTVL.

In its sample, this clonotype was seen many times. The chain couples TRBV6-5 to TRBJ1-6; D unresolved. The CDR3 consists of 16 residues. The V gene's germline CDR1 is MNHEY and CDR2 SVGAGI. V was shortened by 0 bases and J by 9 bases, with 15 bases between the two germline ends. Here the CDR3 reads CASSYSPPRSGSPLHF. CDR3 coding DNA: TGTGCCAGCAGTTACTCCCCCCCTAGGAGTGGTTCACCCCTCCACTTT.

This sequence joins TRBV4-1 and TRBJ2-1; tentatively, D is TRBD2 (5 bases). This CDR3 is 15 amino acids long. V dropped 4 bases and J dropped 3 bases, with 13 bases sitting between them. From germline, CDR1 is MGHRA and CDR2 YSYEKL. CDR3 loop: CASSPGSSDYNEQFF. CDR3 coding DNA: TGCGCCAGCAGCCCGGGGAGTTCCGACTACAATGAGCAGTTCTTC.

The genes are TRBV7-9 and TRBJ1-5, with 7 positions matching TRBD1. This CDR3 contains 16 residues. Trimming at V came to 5 bases and at J to 0 bases, leaving 7 bases not matched to a gene. In germline, CDR1 is SEHNR, CDR2 FQNEAQ (reference sequence). The chain's CDR3 is CASSRDSGGSNQPQHF. CDR3 bases: TGTGCCAGCAGCAGGGACAGTGGAGGTAGCAATCAGCCCCAGCATTTT.

The chain is built from TRBV5-4 and TRBJ1-4; 9 bases are a match to TRBD1. CDR3 length: 14 residues. V shed 4 bases and J 6 bases; nucleotides not matched to a gene: 4. In germline, CDR1 is SGHNT, CDR2 YYREEE (reference sequence). CDR3 protein: CASSGGQGYEKLFF. For the CDR3, the DNA is TGTGCCAGCAGCGGGGGACAGGGTTATGAAAAACTGTTTTTT.

The CDR3 region is CATSRDRAANTEAFF. CDR3 nucleotides: TGTGCCACCAGCAGAGATCGCGCGGCGAACACTGAAGCTTTCTTT. This rearrangement joins TRBV15 to TRBJ1-1; D not certain. Trimming took off 0 bases at V and 1 base at J, with 9 bases between the two ends. The CDR3 is 15 residues long. Germline-derived CDR1 and CDR2 are LNHNV and YYDKDF (reference sequence).

The chain links TRBV12-3 or TRBV12-4 to TRBJ1-1; TRBD1 agrees at 11 bases. J was trimmed by 4 bases and V by 2 bases; bases with no gene match: 3. This CDR3 is 15 amino acids long. CDR3 DNA sequence: TGTGCCAGCAGTTTAATGGGGACAGGGGGCACTGAAGCTTTCTTT. Amino acid sequence: CASSLMGTGGTEAFF.

The rearrangement uses TRBV12-3 or TRBV12-4 and TRBJ1-4, with D possibly being TRBD1 (5 bases). This CDR3 is built from 14 residues. Trimming pared 4 bases from V and 8 bases from J, leaving 14 bases between. The CDR3 DNA reads as TGTGCCAGCAGTTGGGGCGCTGGGCGGGAAAAACTGTTTTTT. It is translated as CASSWGAGREKLFF.

This clonotype was detected only a few times. This chain joins TRBV12-3 or TRBV12-4 and TRBJ1-1; a possible D gene is TRBD1 (6 bases). Trimming cost V 7 bases and J 3 bases, with 18 bases left between them. This CDR3 is 15 amino acids long. The CDR3 DNA follows: TGTGCCAGCACCCGGGGTCCAGGGGCGGACACTGAAGCTTTCTTT. Its translation is CASTRGPGADTEAFF.

This clonotype was seen a few times. The V gene is TRBV4-1, the J gene TRBJ2-1; 12 bases are a match to TRBD2. The junction had 11 bases not matched to a gene; V was cut back by 1 base and J by 7 bases. The CDR3 is made up of 18 amino acids. Germline CDR1 MGHRA, CDR2 YSYEKL. The DNA of the CDR3 is TGCGCCAGCAGCCAAGGTGGAGCTAGCGGGAGGGCCGGTAATGAGCAGTTCTTC. Encoded protein: CASSQGGASGRAGNEQFF.

This clonotype was picked up a small number of times. The V and J genes are TRBV20-1 and TRBJ1-5, with TRBD1 identical over 7 bases. After removal of 3 bases from V and 3 bases from J, the junction contained 8 bases not matched to a gene. There are 15 residues in the CDR3. Germline lookup yields CDR1 DFQATT and CDR2 SNEGSKA (reference sequence). Here the CDR3 reads CSARVTGWDNQPQHF. In DNA, the CDR3 is TGCAGTGCTAGGGTGACAGGGTGGGACAATCAGCCCCAGCATTTT.

The table lists this clonotype with many counts. The rearrangement links TRBV7-8 to TRBJ2-1; no firm D call. V gave up 5 bases and J gave up 7 bases, with 6 bases separating them. CDR3 length: 11 residues. CDR1 is SGHVS and CDR2 is FQNEAQ in the germline V gene. CDR3 bases: TGTGCCAGCAGCCCAAAAAATGAGCAGTTCTTC. Protein sequence: CASSPKNEQFF.

The chain is built from TRBV19 and TRBJ1-5, with TRBD1 matching 7 bases. In germline, CDR1 is LNHDA, CDR2 SQIVND (reference sequence). Trimming removed 6 bases from V and 3 bases from J; junction bases left unmatched: 8. The CDR3 contains 15 residues. The CDR3: CASRTTGADNQPQHF. In DNA form, the CDR3 reads TGTGCCAGTAGGACTACAGGGGCCGACAATCAGCCCCAGCATTTT. Based on the CDR3 plus reference TRBV19 and TRBJ1-5, the full variable domain is DGGITQSPKYLFRKEGQNVTLSCEQNLNHDAMYWYRQDPGQGLRLIYYSQIVNDFQKGDIAEGYSVSREKKESFPLTVTSAQKNPTAFYLCASRTTGADNQPQHFGDGTRLSIL.

The chain has TRBV19 and TRBJ2-7; D might be TRBD1 or TRBD2, each matching 6 bases. This CDR3 spans 13 amino acids. Germline V gene lookup returns CDR1 LNHDA and CDR2 SQIVND (reference sequence). Trimming cost V 7 bases and J 6 bases, with 16 bases left between them. CDR3 region: CASTSTGGAEQYF. CDR3 nucleotides: TGTGCCAGTACCTCGACAGGAGGGGCCGAGCAGTACTTC.

This clonotype was seen a handful of times. The genes are TRBV6-2 or TRBV6-3 and TRBJ2-5; 11 nucleotides line up with TRBD2. CDR3 size: 13 residues. V lost 10 bases to trimming and J lost 5 bases; unmatched junction nucleotides: 6. The germline CDR1 and CDR2 sequences are MNHEY and SVGEGT. The DNA for the CDR3 is TGTGCCACCCAACTAGCGGGGGCCGAGACCCAGTACTTC. Translated: CATQLAGAETQYF.

This clonotype showed up many times. V is TRBV7-2 and J is TRBJ1-1; D may be TRBD1 (5 bases). The CDR3 extends over 14 amino acids. With 5 bases removed from V and 1 base from J, the gap between germline ends came to 11 bases. Germline V lookup: CDR1 SGHTA, CDR2 FQGNSA. CDR3 protein: CASSRKGQNTEAFF. In nucleotides, the CDR3 is TGTGCCAGCAGCAGGAAGGGGCAGAACACTGAAGCTTTCTTT.

The chain carries TRBV5-3 and TRBJ1-1; D perhaps matches TRBD1 (5 bases). TRBV5-3 is recorded as an ORF, its role being uncertain. The germline V and J ends were trimmed by 8 bases and 1 base, with 18 bases remaining between them. This CDR3 contains 15 residues. The CDR3 DNA is TGTGCCAGCAGCACAGGACCGAGGACGAACACTGAAGCTTTCTTT. Protein sequence: CASSTGPRTNTEAFF.

The chain combines TRBV5-4 with TRBJ1-2; D gene ambiguous. The CDR3 loop spans 15 amino acids. Between the trimmed V and J ends, which lost 3 bases and 4 bases, there was a span of 16 bases. In germline, CDR1 is SGHNT, CDR2 YYREEE (reference sequence). Here the CDR3 reads CASSSSDGFAYGYTF. The CDR3 bases are TGTGCCAGCAGCTCCTCGGACGGCTTTGCCTATGGCTACACCTTC.